This is a list of T cell receptor beta chains from one sample in a study of blood T cell repertoires in COVID-19. Sequencing was performed with immunoSEQ multiplex PCR; in TCRdb, only in-frame clones are kept and a portion is missing. The profile shows roughly 210,000 clones, 88% of them singletons. Sequenced: peripheral blood. These receptor sequences come from a man in his 70s with acute or convalescent COVID-19. The CDR3 runs from the conserved cysteine through the conserved F or W. The D gene is left open where the match is weak. Clone size is given for some rows only: seen once, a few or many times, or a class if the clone is expanded.

>TRBV5-1|TRBJ1-2|-|TRBD1
CASSLNRGGTYGYTF
TGCGCCAGCAGCTTAAACAGGGGCGGCACTTATGGCTACACCTTC
>TRBV20-1|TRBJ1-1|-|-
CSAKRNTEAFF
TGCAGTGCCAAGAGGAACACTGAAGCTTTCTTT
>TRBV7-2|TRBJ2-7|-|-
CASSLSSYEQYF
TGTGCCAGCAGCTTATCATCCTACGAGCAGTACTTC
>TRBV28|TRBJ2-7|-|TRBD2
CASSLGASGTYEQYF
TGTGCCAGCAGTCTGGGGGCTAGCGGGACCTACGAGCAGTACTTC
>TRBV6-5|TRBJ2-5|-|-
CASNPGGRETQYF
TGTGCCAGCAACCCCGGGGGGCGAGAGACCCAGTACTTC
>TRBV7-2|TRBJ2-1|-|TRBD1
CASSLAGTATYNEQFF
TGTGCCAGCAGCTTAGCCGGGACAGCAACCTACAATGAGCAGTTCTTC
>TRBV21-1|TRBJ2-2|-|-
CASSKRGQRDTGELFF
TGTGCCAGCAGCAAAAGGGGACAGCGAGACACCGGGGAGCTGTTTTTT
>TRBV28|TRBJ1-2|-|TRBD1
CASWTGPGYTF
TGTGCCAGCTGGACAGGGCCGGGCTACACCTTC
>TRBV29-1|TRBJ2-5|-|-
CSVEMAGYETQYF
TGCAGCGTTGAAATGGCAGGGTATGAGACCCAGTACTTC
>TRBV7-2|TRBJ2-1|-|TRBD2
CASRKREFGNEQFF
TGTGCCAGCCGTAAGCGGGAGTTTGGCAATGAGCAGTTCTTC
>TRBV19|TRBJ2-2|-|TRBD2
CASTTRPRGRSNTGELFF
TGTGCCAGTACCACTAGGCCGCGCGGGAGGTCAAACACCGGGGAGCTGTTTTTT
>TRBV5-6|TRBJ1-5|-|TRBD1
CASSFGKGQDYSNQPQHF
TGTGCCAGCAGCTTCGGGAAAGGACAGGACTATAGCAATCAGCCCCAGCATTTT
>TRBV6-5|TRBJ2-7|-|TRBD2
CASSSGLGGYEQYF
TGTGCCAGCAGTTCGGGACTAGGAGGCTACGAGCAGTACTTC
>TRBV11-3|TRBJ2-2|few|TRBD2
CASSAGLANGELFF
TGTGCCAGCAGCGCGGGACTAGCGAACGGGGAGCTGTTTTTT
>TRBV11-1|TRBJ1-1|-|TRBD1
CASSPPGGLGTEAFF
TGTGCCAGCAGCCCCCCAGGGGGGTTGGGCACTGAAGCTTTCTTT
>TRBV7-6|TRBJ2-7|-|-
CASSSYPGAAGEQYF
TGTGCCAGCAGCTCATATCCCGGAGCCGCGGGGGAGCAGTACTTC
>TRBV7-2|TRBJ2-2|-|TRBD2
CASSFGLAGGTGELFF
TGTGCCAGCAGCTTCGGACTAGCGGGAGGGACCGGGGAGCTGTTTTTT
>TRBV5-5|TRBJ2-2|few|TRBD2
CASSSIAGGFGELFF
TGTGCCAGCAGCAGTATAGCGGGAGGGTTCGGGGAGCTGTTTTTT
>TRBV5-4|TRBJ2-1|-|TRBD2
CASRWTSGSGNEQFF
TGTGCCAGCCGGTGGACTAGCGGGAGTGGTAATGAGCAGTTCTTC
>TRBV9|TRBJ2-1|-|TRBD2
CASSVGEGLVGNEQFF
TGTGCCAGCAGCGTGGGAGAGGGACTAGTTGGCAATGAGCAGTTCTTC
>TRBV13|TRBJ2-7|-|-
CASSRGSYEQYF
TGTGCCAGCAGCCGCGGGTCCTACGAGCAGTACTTC
>TRBV5-1|TRBJ1-1|-|-
CASSLVVNTEAFF
TGCGCCAGCAGCTTGGTAGTGAACACTGAAGCTTTCTTT
>TRBV19|TRBJ2-7|-|-
CASSIAVPTAKTLYEQYF
TGTGCCAGTAGTATAGCCGTTCCGACAGCGAAGACTCTCTACGAGCAGTACTTC
>TRBV18|TRBJ2-7|-|TRBD2
CASSPYGAGDYEQYF
TGTGCCAGCTCACCGTATGGAGCGGGGGACTACGAGCAGTACTTC
>TRBV6-5|TRBJ2-7|-|TRBD2
CASSRLAGGLDEQYF
TGTGCCAGCAGCCGACTAGCGGGAGGTCTCGACGAGCAGTACTTC
>TRBV5-1|TRBJ1-2|-|-
CASSAPNTGTYGYTF
TGCGCCAGCAGCGCCCCAAATACAGGGACCTATGGCTACACCTTC
>TRBV18|TRBJ2-5|-|-
CASSFRVRETQYF
TGTGCCAGCTCCTTTAGAGTGAGGGAGACCCAGTACTTC
>TRBV28|TRBJ2-1|once|TRBD1
CASSPAGTGNNEQFF
TGTGCCAGCAGTCCCGCCGGGACAGGGAACAATGAGCAGTTCTTC
>TRBV10-3|TRBJ2-7|-|-
CAISESRDIYEQYF
TGTGCCATCAGTGAGTCCCGGGACATCTACGAGCAGTACTTC
>TRBV6-6|TRBJ1-5|few|TRBD1
CASSPPPGQAVQPQHF
TGTGCCAGCAGTCCACCCCCAGGACAGGCGGTTCAGCCCCAGCATTTT
>TRBV14|TRBJ2-1|-|-
CASSPESSNEQFF
TGTGCCAGCAGCCCCGAGTCAAGCAATGAGCAGTTCTTC